Below are 14 T cell receptor beta chains sequenced from a single sample in a study of OX40 agonist ivuxolimab in advanced cancers. The table came from immunoSEQ multiplex PCR; TCRdb's copy has only in-frame clones and leaves some out. This table holds under 75,000 clones, roughly nine tenths found once. The starting material was CD4+ or CD8+ T cells sorted from blood, obtained in a trial of the OX40 agonist ivuxolimab. The origin of the receptors is an adult with an advanced solid tumor such as melanoma, head and neck, liver or kidney cancer.

The chain combines TRBV4-1 with TRBJ1-5; 7 nucleotides agree with TRBD1. Germline CDR1 MGHRA, CDR2 YSYEKL. J was trimmed by 2 bases and V by 4 bases; bases with no gene match: 8. This CDR3 is built from 16 residues. The CDR3 loop reads CASSPTGAQGNQPQHF. The DNA of the CDR3 is TGCGCCAGCAGCCCTACAGGGGCTCAGGGCAATCAGCCCCAGCATTTT.

The chain links TRBV30 to TRBJ2-1; no clear D. V was cut by 3 bases and J by 0 bases, with 9 bases left in between. The CDR3 extends over 14 amino acids. Germline lookup yields CDR1 GTSNPN and CDR2 SVGIG (reference sequence). The DNA for the CDR3 is TGTGCCTGGAGCGAACGGAGCTCCTACAATGAGCAGTTCTTC. Amino acids: CAWSERSSYNEQFF. The full variable domain, with the rest looked up from reference TRBV30 and TRBJ2-1, is SQTIHQWPATLVQPVGSPLSLECTVEGTSNPNLYWYRQAAGRGLQLLFYSVGIGQISSEVPQNLSASRPQDRQFILSSKKLLLSDSGFYLCAWSERSSYNEQFFGPGTRLTVL.

The V call is TRBV5-1, the J call TRBJ2-5; D is possibly TRBD1 (5 bases). The CDR3 consists of 15 residues. Germline V gene sequence: CDR1 SGHRS, CDR2 YFSETQ. Between the trimmed V and J ends, which lost 0 bases and 4 bases, there was a span of 13 bases. This CDR3 is CASSLEGAVGETQYF. The CDR3 region has the DNA TGCGCCAGCAGCTTGGAAGGGGCGGTGGGAGAGACCCAGTACTTC.

J is TRBJ1-5 and V is TRBV6-6; tentative D call: TRBD1 (6 bases). Germline lookup yields CDR1 MNHNY and CDR2 SVGAGI (reference sequence). The length of the CDR3 is 14 residues. With 2 bases removed from V and 8 bases from J, the gap between germline ends came to 13 bases. In DNA form, the CDR3 reads TGTGCCAGCAGTTACAAGGGTGGGGGCAAGCCCCAGCATTTT. Encoded protein: CASSYKGGGKPQHF.

The chain employs TRBV27 and TRBJ2-1, with 8 bases lining up with TRBD1. This CDR3 is built from 15 residues. Trimming cost V 2 bases and J 8 bases; bases outside gene matches: 8. Germline CDR1 MNHEY, CDR2 SMNVEV (reference sequence). CDR3 loop: CASSLAQGASDEQFF. Here the CDR3 DNA reads TGTGCCAGCAGTTTAGCTCAGGGGGCTAGCGATGAGCAGTTCTTC.

V and J are TRBV7-9 and TRBJ2-3; D is unresolved. Per the germline V gene, CDR1 is SEHNR and CDR2 is FQNEAQ (reference sequence). The CDR3 spans 14 residues. V was pared by 1 base and J by 2 bases, with 7 bases between. CDR3 nucleotide sequence: TGTGCCAGCAGCTTAGTTTCAGCCACAGATACGCAGTATTTT. Translated: CASSLVSATDTQYF.

V usage is TRBV4-2 and J usage is TRBJ2-1, with D unresolved. The germline V and J ends were trimmed by 5 bases and 1 base, with 9 bases remaining between them. This CDR3 is 14 amino acids long. Germline V gives CDR1 LGHNA, CDR2 YNFKEQ. As DNA, the CDR3 is TGTGCCAGCAGCTGGACCGTTTCCTACAATGAGCAGTTCTTC. Protein sequence: CASSWTVSYNEQFF.

V gene TRBV16 combines with J gene TRBJ1-2; perhaps TRBD1 as D (6 bases). The CDR3 spans 14 residues. V lost 4 bases, J lost 1 base, and 10 bases lay in between. The germline CDR1 and CDR2 sequences are KGHSY and FQNENV. CDR3 protein: CASSRDNFNYGYTF. Here the CDR3 DNA reads TGTGCCAGCAGCCGGGACAACTTTAACTATGGCTACACCTTC.

The rearrangement joins TRBV28 to TRBJ2-7; 8 bases agree with TRBD2. CDR1 and CDR2 (germline): MDHEN, SYDVKM. The CDR3 is made up of 14 amino acids. V lost 3 bases and J lost 5; bases outside the gene matches: 6. CDR3 bases: TGTGCCAGCAGTTTCTCGGGAGGGCCCGACGAGCAGTACTTC. It codes for CASSFSGGPDEQYF. Full variable domain (rest looked up from reference TRBV28 and TRBJ2-7): DVKVTQSSRYLVKRTGEKVFLECVQDMDHENMFWYRQDPGLGLRLIYFSYDVKMKEKGDIPEGYSVSREKKERFSLILESASTNQTSMYLCASSFSGGPDEQYFGPGTRLTVT.

The chain combines TRBV7-9 with TRBJ2-2, with D uncertain. Germline lookup yields CDR1 SEHNR and CDR2 FQNEAQ (reference sequence). The CDR3 runs 14 residues. The germline V and J ends were trimmed by 5 bases and 3 bases, with 10 bases remaining between them. CDR3 amino acids: CASSARQDTGELFF. CDR3 coding DNA: TGTGCCAGCAGCGCCAGGCAGGACACCGGGGAGCTGTTTTTT.

The rearrangement joins TRBV4-3 to TRBJ1-4, with D hard to call. Germline-derived CDR1 and CDR2 are LGHNA and YSLEER. The V and J ends lost 1 base and 5 bases respectively, with 5 bases between them. CDR3 length: 13 residues. The CDR3, as DNA: TGCGCCAGCAGCCAAGTTATAAATGAAAAACTGTTTTTT. Amino acid sequence: CASSQVINEKLFF.

The V gene is TRBV10-3, the J gene TRBJ1-2; D may be TRBD1 (6 bases). The CDR3 extends over 13 amino acids. CDR1 and CDR2 from the germline V gene are ENHRY and SYGVKD. Trimming took off 7 bases at V and 7 bases at J, with 16 bases between the two ends. The CDR3 spells CAIKESGAGGYTF. CDR3 sequence (DNA): TGTGCCATCAAGGAGTCGGGGGCGGGTGGCTACACCTTC.

J is TRBJ2-7 and V is TRBV28, with a tentative D call TRBD1 (6 bases). The CDR3 runs to 15 residues. Trimming left V 3 bases short and J 2 bases short, with 14 bases between. CDR1 MDHEN and CDR2 SYDVKM come from the germline V gene. CDR3 protein: CASSFLGDKAYEQYF. In nucleotides, the CDR3 is TGTGCCAGCAGTTTCCTTGGGGACAAAGCCTACGAGCAGTACTTC.

The rearrangement links TRBV4-2 to TRBJ2-1, with 10 bases aligning to TRBD2. The V gene's germline CDR1 is LGHNA and CDR2 YNFKEQ. CDR3 length: 16 amino acids. V dropped 1 base and J dropped 4; count of bases not matched to a gene: 4. CDR3 in DNA: TGTGCCAGCAGCCAAGTGAAACTAGCGGGATACAATGAGCAGTTCTTC. This codes for CASSQVKLAGYNEQFF.